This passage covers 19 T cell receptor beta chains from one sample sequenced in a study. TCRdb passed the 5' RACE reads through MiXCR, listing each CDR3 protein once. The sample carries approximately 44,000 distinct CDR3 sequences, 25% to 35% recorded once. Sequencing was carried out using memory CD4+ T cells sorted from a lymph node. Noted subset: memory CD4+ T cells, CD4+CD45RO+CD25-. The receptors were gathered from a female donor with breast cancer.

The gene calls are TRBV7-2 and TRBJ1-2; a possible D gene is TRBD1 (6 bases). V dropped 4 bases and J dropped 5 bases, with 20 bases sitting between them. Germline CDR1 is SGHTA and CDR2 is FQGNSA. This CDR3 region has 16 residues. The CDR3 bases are TGTGCCAGCAGCTCCATCATCGGGGGGCGCGGATATGGCTACACCTTC. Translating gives CASSSIIGGRGYGYTF.

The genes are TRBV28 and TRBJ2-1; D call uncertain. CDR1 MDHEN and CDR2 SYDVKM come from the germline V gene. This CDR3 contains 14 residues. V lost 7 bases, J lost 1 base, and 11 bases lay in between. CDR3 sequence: CASNRVTSYNEQFF. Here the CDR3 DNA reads TGTGCCAGCAATCGGGTCACATCCTACAATGAGCAGTTCTTC.

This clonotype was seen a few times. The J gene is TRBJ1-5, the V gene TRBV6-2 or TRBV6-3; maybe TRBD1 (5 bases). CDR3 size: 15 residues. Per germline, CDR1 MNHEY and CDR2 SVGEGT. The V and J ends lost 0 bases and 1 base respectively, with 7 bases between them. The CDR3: CASSYSGGSNQPQHF. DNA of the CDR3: TGTGCCAGCAGTTACTCCGGGGGGAGCAATCAGCCCCAGCATTTT.

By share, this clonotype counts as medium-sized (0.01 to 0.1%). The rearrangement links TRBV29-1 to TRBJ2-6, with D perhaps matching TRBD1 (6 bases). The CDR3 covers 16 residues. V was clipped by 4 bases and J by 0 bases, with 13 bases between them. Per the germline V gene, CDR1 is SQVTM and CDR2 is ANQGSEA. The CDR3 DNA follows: TGCAGCGTTGTCGACAGGCCGTCCTCTGGGGCCAACGTCCTGACTTTC. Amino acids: CSVVDRPSSGANVLTF.

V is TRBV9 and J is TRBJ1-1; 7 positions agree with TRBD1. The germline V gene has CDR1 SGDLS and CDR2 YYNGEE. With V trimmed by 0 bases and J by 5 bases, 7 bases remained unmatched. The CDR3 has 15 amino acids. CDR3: CASSVGTGAFTEAFF. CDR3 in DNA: TGTGCCAGCAGCGTAGGGACAGGCGCATTTACTGAAGCTTTCTTT.

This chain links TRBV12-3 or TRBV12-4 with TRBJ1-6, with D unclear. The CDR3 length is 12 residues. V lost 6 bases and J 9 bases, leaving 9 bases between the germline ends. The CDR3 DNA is TGTGCCAGCAGCAGACTTCCTTCACCCCTCCACTTT. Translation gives CASSRLPSPLHF.

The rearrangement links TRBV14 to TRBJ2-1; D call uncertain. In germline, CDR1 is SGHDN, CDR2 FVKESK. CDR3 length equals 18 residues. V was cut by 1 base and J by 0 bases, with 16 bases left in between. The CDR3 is CASSQVPLESDSYNEQFF. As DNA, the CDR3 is TGTGCCAGCAGCCAAGTCCCCCTGGAGTCAGACTCCTACAATGAGCAGTTCTTC.

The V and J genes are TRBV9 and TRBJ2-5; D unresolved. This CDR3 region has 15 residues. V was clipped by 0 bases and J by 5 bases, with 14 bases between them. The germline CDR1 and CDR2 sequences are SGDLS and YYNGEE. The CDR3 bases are TGTGCCAGCAGCGTAGTAGGCGACGTCGGGGAGACCCAGTACTTC. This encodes CASSVVGDVGETQYF. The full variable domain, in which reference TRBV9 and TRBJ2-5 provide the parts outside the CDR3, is DSGVTQTPKHLITATGQRVTLRCSPRSGDLSVYWYQQSLDQGLQFLIQYYNGEERAKGNILERFSAQQFPDLHSELNLSSLELGDSALYFCASSVVGDVGETQYFGPGTRLLVL.

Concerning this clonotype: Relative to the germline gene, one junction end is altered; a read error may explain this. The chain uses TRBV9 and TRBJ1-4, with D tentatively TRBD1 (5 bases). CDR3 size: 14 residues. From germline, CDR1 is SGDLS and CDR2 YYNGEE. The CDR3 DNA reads TGTGCCAGCAGCGTAAGCCAGGGCAGGGAAAAGCTGTTTTTT. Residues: CASSVSQGREKLFF.

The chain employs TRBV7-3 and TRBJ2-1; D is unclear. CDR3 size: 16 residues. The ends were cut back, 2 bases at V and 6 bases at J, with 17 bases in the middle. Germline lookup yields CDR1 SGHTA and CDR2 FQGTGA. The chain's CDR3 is CASSLGFGVSGNEQFF. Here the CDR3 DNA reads TGTGCCAGCAGCTTAGGGTTTGGGGTTTCGGGCAATGAGCAGTTCTTC.

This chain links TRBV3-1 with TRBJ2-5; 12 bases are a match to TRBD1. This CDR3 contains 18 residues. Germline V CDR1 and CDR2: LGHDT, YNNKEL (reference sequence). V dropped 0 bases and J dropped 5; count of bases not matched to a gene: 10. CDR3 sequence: CASSQEMGTGGILETQYF. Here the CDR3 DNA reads TGTGCCAGCAGCCAAGAAATGGGGACAGGGGGCATTCTGGAGACCCAGTACTTC.

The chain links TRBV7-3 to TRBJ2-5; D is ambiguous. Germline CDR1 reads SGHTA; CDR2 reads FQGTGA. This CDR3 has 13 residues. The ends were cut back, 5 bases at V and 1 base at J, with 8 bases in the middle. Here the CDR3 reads CASSASPQETQYF. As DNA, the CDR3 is TGTGCCAGCAGCGCATCACCCCAAGAGACCCAGTACTTC.

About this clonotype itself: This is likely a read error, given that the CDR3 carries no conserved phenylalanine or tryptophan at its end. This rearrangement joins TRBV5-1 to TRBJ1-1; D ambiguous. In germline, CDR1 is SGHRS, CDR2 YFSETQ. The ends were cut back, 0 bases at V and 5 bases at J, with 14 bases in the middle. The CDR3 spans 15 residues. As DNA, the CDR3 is TGCGCCAGCAGCTTGGTCCCGGGGAGAAGGACTGAAGCTTTCCTT. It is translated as CASSLVPGRRTEAFL.

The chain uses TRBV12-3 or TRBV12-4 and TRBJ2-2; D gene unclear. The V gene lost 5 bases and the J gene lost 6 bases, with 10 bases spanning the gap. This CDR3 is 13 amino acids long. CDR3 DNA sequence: TGTGCCAGCAGTCTCCAGTTAGCCGGGGAGCTGTTTTTT. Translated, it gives CASSLQLAGELFF.

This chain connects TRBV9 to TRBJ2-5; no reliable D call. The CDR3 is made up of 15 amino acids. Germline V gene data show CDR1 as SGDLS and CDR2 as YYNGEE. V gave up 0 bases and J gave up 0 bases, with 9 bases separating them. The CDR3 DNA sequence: TGTGCCAGCAGCGTAGTCGGCAGCGACCAAGAGACCCAGTACTTC. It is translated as CASSVVGSDQETQYF. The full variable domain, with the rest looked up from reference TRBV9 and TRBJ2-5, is DSGVTQTPKHLITATGQRVTLRCSPRSGDLSVYWYQQSLDQGLQFLIQYYNGEERAKGNILERFSAQQFPDLHSELNLSSLELGDSALYFCASSVVGSDQETQYFGPGTRLLVL.

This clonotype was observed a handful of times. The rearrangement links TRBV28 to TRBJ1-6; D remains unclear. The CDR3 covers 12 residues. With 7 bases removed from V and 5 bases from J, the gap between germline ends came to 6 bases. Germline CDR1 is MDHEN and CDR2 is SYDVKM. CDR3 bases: TGTGCCAGCACGTCCGATAATTCACCCCTCCACTTT. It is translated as CASTSDNSPLHF.

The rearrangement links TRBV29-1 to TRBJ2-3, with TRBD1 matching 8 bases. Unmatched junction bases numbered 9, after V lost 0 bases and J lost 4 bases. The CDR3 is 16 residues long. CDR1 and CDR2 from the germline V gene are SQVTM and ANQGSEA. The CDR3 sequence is CSVEEAYRGSADTQYF. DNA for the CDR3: TGCAGCGTTGAAGAAGCATACAGGGGGAGTGCAGATACGCAGTATTTT.

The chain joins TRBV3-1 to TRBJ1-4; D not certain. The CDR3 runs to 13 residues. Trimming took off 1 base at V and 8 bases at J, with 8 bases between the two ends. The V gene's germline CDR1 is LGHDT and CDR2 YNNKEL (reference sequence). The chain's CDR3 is CASSQVHGEKLFF. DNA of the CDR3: TGTGCCAGCAGCCAAGTCCACGGGGAAAAACTGTTTTTT.

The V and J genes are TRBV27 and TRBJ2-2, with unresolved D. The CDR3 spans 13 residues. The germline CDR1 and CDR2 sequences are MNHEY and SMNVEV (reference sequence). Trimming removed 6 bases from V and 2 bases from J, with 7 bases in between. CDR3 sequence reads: CASSWLNTGELFF. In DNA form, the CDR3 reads TGTGCCAGCAGCTGGTTAAACACCGGGGAGCTGTTTTTT.